What follows describes a single T cell receptor (beta chain). Its antigen remains unknown. These data are taken from a study of shared clonotypes between healthy human individuals. Overall study findings and caveats: Few donors restricted represented genetic and exposure-history diversity. An expected dependence of interdonor clonotype sharing on sequencing depth was noted.

Data came from immunoSEQ multiplex PCR; TCRdb stores just in-frame clones and leaves some out. Among around 1.9 million clones listed, roughly 91% were seen once. Terminally differentiated effector memory CD45RA+ cells were excluded by CCR7 positive selection of CD45RO-negative cells. The germline V gene has CDR1 SGDLS and CDR2 YYNGEE. This CDR3 is 15 amino acids long. Trimming stripped 0 bases from V and 3 bases from J, with 11 bases between. The clonotype originates from a man aged 18 to 29 in good health. Some clones in this sample may be carry-over from other donors' samples. The rearrangement links TRBV9 to TRBJ2-3; D is possibly TRBD1 (5 bases). Sequencing input: naive CD8+ T cells from PBMCs. The CDR3 DNA reads as TGTGCCAGCAGCGTAGCCTGGCAGGGAACAGATACGCAGTATTTT. Translating it yields CASSVAWQGTDTQYF.